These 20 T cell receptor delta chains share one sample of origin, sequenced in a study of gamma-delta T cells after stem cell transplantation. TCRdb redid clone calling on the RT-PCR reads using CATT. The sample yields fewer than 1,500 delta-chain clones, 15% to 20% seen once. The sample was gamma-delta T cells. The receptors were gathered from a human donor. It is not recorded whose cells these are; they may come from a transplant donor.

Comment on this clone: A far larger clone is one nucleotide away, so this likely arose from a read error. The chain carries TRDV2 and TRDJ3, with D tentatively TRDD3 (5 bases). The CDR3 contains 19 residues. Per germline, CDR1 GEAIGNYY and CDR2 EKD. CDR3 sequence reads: CACDGNTYQSSWDARQMFF. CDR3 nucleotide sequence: TGTGCCTGTGACGGTAATACTTACCAAAGCTCCTGGGACGCCCGACAGATGTTTTTC.

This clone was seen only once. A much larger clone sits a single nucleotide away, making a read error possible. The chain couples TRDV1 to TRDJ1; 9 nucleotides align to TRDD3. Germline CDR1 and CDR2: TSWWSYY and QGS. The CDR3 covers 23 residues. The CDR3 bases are TGTGCTCTTGGGGATAAACTACGTCCCGGGGGATACAGGGCCTCTTGGGGGACCGATAAACCCATCTTT. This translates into CALGDKLRPGGYRASWGTDKPIF.

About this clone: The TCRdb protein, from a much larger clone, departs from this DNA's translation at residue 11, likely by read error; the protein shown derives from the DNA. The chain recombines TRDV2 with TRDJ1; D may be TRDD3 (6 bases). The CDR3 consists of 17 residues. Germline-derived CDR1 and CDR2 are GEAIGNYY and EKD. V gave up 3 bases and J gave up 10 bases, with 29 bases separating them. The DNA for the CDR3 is TGTGCCTGTGACGCCAGCCTGCTTACTGGGAGGTCGGGTGGACTCATCTTT. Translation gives CACDASLLTGRSGGLIF.

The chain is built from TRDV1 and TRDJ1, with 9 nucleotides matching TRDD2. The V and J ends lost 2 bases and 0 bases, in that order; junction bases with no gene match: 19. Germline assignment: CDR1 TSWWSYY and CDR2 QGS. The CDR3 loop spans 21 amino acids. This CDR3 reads CALGESLPTFRGSLYTDKLIF. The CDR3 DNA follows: TGTGCTCTTGGGGAAAGCCTTCCTACCTTCAGGGGATCCCTGTACACCGATAAACTCATCTTT.

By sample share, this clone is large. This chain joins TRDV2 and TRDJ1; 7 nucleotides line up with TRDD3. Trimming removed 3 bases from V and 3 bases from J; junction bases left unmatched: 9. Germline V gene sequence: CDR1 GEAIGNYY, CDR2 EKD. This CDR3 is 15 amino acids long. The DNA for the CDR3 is TGTGCCTGTGACCTACTGGGGACCAGGCCCGATAAACTCATCTTT. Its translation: CACDLLGTRPDKLIF.

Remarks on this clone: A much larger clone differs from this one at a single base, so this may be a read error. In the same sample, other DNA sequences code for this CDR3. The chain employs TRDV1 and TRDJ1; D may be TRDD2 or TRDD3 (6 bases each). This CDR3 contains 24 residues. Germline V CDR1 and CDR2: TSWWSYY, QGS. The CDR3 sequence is CALGELPIFLFLYWRLGETDKLIF. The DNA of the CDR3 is TGTGCTCTTGGTGAACTACCGATCTTCCTTTTCTTGTACTGGAGACTGGGAGAGACCGATAAACTCATCTTT.

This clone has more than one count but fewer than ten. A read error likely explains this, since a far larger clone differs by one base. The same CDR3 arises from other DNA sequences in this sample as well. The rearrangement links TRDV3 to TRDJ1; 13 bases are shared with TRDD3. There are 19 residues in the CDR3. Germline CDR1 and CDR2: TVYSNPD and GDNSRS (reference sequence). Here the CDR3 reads CAFGLVHTTGGYGTDKLIF. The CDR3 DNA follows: TGTGCCTTTGGATTAGTTCACACGACTGGGGGATACGGGACCGATAAGCTCATCTTT. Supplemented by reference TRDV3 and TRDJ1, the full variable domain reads CDKVTQSSPDQTVASGSEVVLLCTYDTVYSNPDLFWYRIRPDYSFQFVFYGDNSRSEGADFTQGRFSVKHILTQKAFHLVISPVRTEDSATYYCAFGLVHTTGGYGTDKLIFGKGTRVTVEP.

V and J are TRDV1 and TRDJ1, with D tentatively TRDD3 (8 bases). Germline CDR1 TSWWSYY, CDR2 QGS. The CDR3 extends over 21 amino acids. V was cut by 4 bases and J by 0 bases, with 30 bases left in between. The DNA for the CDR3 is TGTGCTCTTGGGGGTTATTCCTACCATCTAGGCTGGGGGAAGTACACCGATAAACTCATCTTT. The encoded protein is CALGGYSYHLGWGKYTDKLIF.

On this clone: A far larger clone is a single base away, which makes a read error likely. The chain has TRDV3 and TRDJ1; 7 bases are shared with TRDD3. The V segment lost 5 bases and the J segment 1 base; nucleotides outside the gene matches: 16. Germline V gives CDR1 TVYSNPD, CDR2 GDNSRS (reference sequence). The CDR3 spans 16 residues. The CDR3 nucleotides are TGTGCCCTTTACACGGTGGGGGACTGGGTCACCGATAAACTCATCTTT. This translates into CALYTVGDWVTDKLIF.

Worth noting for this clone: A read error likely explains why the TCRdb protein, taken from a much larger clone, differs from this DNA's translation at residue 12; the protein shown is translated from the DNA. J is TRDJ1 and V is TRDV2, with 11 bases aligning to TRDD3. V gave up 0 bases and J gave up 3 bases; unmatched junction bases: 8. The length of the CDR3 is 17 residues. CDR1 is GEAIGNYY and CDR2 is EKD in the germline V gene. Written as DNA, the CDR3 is TGTGCCTGTGACACCGTGCAGCCTGGGGGATACCCCGATAAACTCATCTTT. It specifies CACDTVQPGGYPDKLIF.

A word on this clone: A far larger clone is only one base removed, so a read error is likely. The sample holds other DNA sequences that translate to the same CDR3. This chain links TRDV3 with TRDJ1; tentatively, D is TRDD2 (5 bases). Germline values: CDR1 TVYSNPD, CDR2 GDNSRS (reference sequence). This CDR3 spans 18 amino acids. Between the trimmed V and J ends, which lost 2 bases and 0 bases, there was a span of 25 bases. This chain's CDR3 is CAFRPTFTYLWYTDKLIF. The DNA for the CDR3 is TGTGCCTTTCGGCCCACCTTTACCTACTTATGGTACACCGATAAACTCATCTTT.

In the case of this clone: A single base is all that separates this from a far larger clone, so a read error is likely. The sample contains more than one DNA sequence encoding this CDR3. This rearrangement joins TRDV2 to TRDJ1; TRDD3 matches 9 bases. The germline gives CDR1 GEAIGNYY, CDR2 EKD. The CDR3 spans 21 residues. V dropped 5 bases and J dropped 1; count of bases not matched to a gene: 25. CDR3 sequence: CACAPLGGVREGDTLTDKLIF. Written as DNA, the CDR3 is TGTGCCTGTGCGCCTCTGGGCGGGGTGAGAGAAGGGGATACGCTCACCGATAAACTCATCTTT.

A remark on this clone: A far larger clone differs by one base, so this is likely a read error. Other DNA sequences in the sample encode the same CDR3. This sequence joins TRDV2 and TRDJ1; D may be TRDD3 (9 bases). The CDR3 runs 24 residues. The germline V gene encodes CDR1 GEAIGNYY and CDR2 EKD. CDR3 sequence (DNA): TGCGCCTGTGACTATCTCCTTCCTAACCTGGGGGATCGCGCCCCCCAGAACAGAACCGATAAACTCATCTTT. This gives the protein CACDYLLPNLGDRAPQNRTDKLIF.

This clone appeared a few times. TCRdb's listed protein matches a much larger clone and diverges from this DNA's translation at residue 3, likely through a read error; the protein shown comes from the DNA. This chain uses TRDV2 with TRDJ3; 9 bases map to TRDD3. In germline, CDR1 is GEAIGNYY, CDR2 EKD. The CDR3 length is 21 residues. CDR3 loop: CARDTEAYGGYRPWDTRQMFF. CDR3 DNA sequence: TGTGCCCGTGACACCGAAGCTTATGGGGGATATCGCCCCTGGGACACCCGACAGATGTTTTTC.

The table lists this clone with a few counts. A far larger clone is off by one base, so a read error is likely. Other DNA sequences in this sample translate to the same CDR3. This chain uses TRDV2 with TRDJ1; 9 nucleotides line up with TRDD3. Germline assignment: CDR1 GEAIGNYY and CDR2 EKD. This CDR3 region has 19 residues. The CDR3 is CACDRLPSTSGGYHDKLIF. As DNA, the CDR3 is TGTGCCTGCGACAGGCTTCCGAGCACCAGCGGGGGATACCACGATAAACTCATCTTT.

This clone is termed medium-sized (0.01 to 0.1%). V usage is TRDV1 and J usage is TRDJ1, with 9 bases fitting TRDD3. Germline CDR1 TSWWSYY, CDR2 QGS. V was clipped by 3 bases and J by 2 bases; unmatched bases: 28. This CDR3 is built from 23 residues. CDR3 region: CALGDKLRPGGYRASWGTDKLIF. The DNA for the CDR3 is TGTGCTCTTGGGGATAAACTACGTCCCGGGGGATACAGGGCCTCTTGGGGGACCGATAAACTCATCTTT.

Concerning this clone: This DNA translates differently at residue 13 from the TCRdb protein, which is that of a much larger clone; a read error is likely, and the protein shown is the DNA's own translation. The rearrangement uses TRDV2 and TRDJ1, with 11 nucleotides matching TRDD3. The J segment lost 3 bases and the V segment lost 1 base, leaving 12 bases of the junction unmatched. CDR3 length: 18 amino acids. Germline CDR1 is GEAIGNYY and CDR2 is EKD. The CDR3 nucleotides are TGTGCCTGTGACACGGCCCTTACTGGGGGATATGACGCCGATAAACTCATCTTT. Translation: CACDTALTGGYDADKLIF.

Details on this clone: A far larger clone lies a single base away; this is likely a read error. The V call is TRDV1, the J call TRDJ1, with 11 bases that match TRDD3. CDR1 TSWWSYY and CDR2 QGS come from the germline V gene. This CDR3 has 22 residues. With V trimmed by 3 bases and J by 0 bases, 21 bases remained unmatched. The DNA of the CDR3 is TGTGCTCTTGGGGAGCCTCCCCTTACCTACTGGGGGATAACCCCGTACACCGATAAACTCATCTTT. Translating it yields CALGEPPLTYWGITPYTDKLIF.

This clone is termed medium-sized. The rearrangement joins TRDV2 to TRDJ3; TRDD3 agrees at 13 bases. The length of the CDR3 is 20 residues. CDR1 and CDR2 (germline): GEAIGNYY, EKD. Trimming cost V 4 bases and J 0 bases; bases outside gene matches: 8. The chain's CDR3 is CACDLVLGDTSSWDTRQMFF. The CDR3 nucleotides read TGTGCCTGTGATCTCGTACTGGGGGATACGAGCTCCTGGGACACCCGACAGATGTTTTTC.

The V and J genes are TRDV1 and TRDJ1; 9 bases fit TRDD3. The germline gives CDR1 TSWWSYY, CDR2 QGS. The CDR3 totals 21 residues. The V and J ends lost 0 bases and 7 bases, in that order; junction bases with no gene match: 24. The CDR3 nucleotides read TGTGCTCTTGGGGAACTTCGGATGCGGCCCCTGCTGGGGGATCAGGAGGGTAAACTCATCTTT. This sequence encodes CALGELRMRPLLGDQEGKLIF.